This TCR beta chain emerged from a study of regulatory T cells in long-lasting Graves disease. Investigators prepared the TCR beta libraries by applying iRepertoire HTBI primers and Arm-PCR of CDR3 regions. MiXCR was run by TCRdb on the multiplex PCR reads, yielding one entry per CDR3 protein. The sample records under 300,000 distinct CDR3 sequences, approximately 20% being singletons. The time point denotes: newly diagnosed GD, antithyroid drugs for less than 3 months. Construction of the TCR library relied on RNA isolated from PBMCs. An endocrinology unit in Xi'an, China, supplied the patients. V lost 1 base, J lost 4 bases, and 9 bases stayed unmatched. CDR1 is SEHNR, CDR2 FQNEAQ, per germline (reference sequence). This CDR3 has 17 residues. This clonotype was detected many times.

This chain uses TRBV7-9 with TRBJ2-1; 8 bases map to TRBD1. This receptor was taken from a female donor with Graves disease. The sample in question was peripheral blood mononuclear cells (PBMCs), obtained at new diagnosis, from a patient treated with antithyroid drugs. The CDR3 is CASSLVRARGPYNEQFF. In DNA form, the CDR3 reads TGTGCCAGCAGCTTAGTCCGCGCCAGGGGGCCTTACAATGAGCAGTTCTTC.